Below are 5 T cell receptor beta chains sequenced from a single sample in a study of T cells in localized non-small cell lung cancer. Measured with immunoSEQ multiplex PCR; TCRdb has only the in-frame clones, and not every one. Here the sample spans under 55,000 clones, 91% being singletons. The sequences come from PBMCs, collected before any cancer treatment. These receptor sequences come from a woman aged 40-75 years with stage II lung adenocarcinoma.

The chain carries TRBV5-1 and TRBJ2-7, with D possibly being TRBD2 (5 bases). Germline V gives CDR1 SGHRS, CDR2 YFSETQ. Trimming took off 2 bases at V and 7 bases at J, with 13 bases between the two ends. This CDR3 is 13 amino acids long. The CDR3 is CASSFSEAGEQYF. CDR3 coding DNA: TGCGCCAGCAGCTTTTCGGAGGCAGGTGAGCAGTACTTC. The full variable domain, in which reference TRBV5-1 and TRBJ2-7 provide the parts outside the CDR3, is KAGVTQTPRYLIKTRGQQVTLSCSPISGHRSVSWYQQTPGQGLQFLFEYFSETQRNKGNFPGRFSGRQFSNSRSEMNVSTLELGDSALYLCASSFSEAGEQYFGPGTRLTVT.

The chain couples TRBV5-1 to TRBJ2-3, with D possibly called TRBD1 or TRBD2 (5 bases each). The CDR3 is 13 residues long. The germline V and J ends were trimmed by 7 bases and 1 base, with 10 bases remaining between them. CDR1 and CDR2 from the germline V gene are SGHRS and YFSETQ. The CDR3, as DNA: TGCGCCAGCGGGGCCGGGGGCACAGATACGCAGTATTTT. Its protein product is CASGAGGTDTQYF. The full variable domain, completed using reference TRBV5-1 and TRBJ2-3, is KAGVTQTPRYLIKTRGQQVTLSCSPISGHRSVSWYQQTPGQGLQFLFEYFSETQRNKGNFPGRFSGRQFSNSRSEMNVSTLELGDSALYLCASGAGGTDTQYFGPGTRLTVL.

The chain is built from TRBV19 and TRBJ1-2; D unclear. Germline V CDR1 and CDR2: LNHDA, SQIVND (reference sequence). Trimming took off 5 bases at V and 4 bases at J, with 14 bases between the two ends. The CDR3 is made up of 14 amino acids. CDR3 protein: CASSPFQDFYGYTF. The CDR3 region has the DNA TGTGCCAGTAGTCCTTTCCAGGATTTCTATGGCTACACCTTC.

The chain joins TRBV21-1 to TRBJ2-1. TRBV21-1 is noted as a pseudogene. The length of the CDR3 is 10 residues. In nucleotides, the CDR3 is TGTGCCAGCAGCAACAATGAGCAGTTCTTC. This codes for CASSNNEQFF.

With respect to this clone: The junction departs from the called germline gene at one end, perhaps through a read error. The V call is TRBV27, the J call TRBJ1-5; perhaps TRBD1 as D (6 bases). CDR1 is MNHEY, CDR2 SMNVEV, per germline (reference sequence). The CDR3 is 18 residues long. The CDR3 is CAGSNSRGPVGSNQPQHF. The CDR3 region has the DNA TGTGCCGGCAGTAACTCCAGGGGCCCCGTCGGGAGCAATCAGCCCCAGCATTTT.